This T cell receptor beta chain was sequenced in a study of T-cell reconstitution after alpha-beta-depleted transplantation in children. A library of TCRbeta sequences, prepared with unique molecular identifiers, was generated. TCRdb re-analysed the PCR reads in MiXCR, keeping a single row per CDR3 protein. In the table there are 200,000 to 300,000 distinct CDR3 sequences, about 11% of which are singletons. V was pared by 0 bases and J by 4 bases, with 13 bases between. Germline assignment: CDR1 SGHRS and CDR2 YFSETQ. The CDR3 is 15 amino acids. In its sample, this clonotype was seen many times. The chain combines TRBV5-1 with TRBJ1-1; D is ambiguous. The sequence came from a human donor who donated a stem cell graft to a child with acute lymphoblastic leukemia. The material sequenced was PBMCs from the stem cell graft donor, taken from the stem cell graft. The CDR3 region has the DNA TGCGCCAGCAGCTTGGATTCGGGCAGGAGCACTGAAGCTTTCTTT. Amino acid sequence: CASSLDSGRSTEAFF. The variable domain in full, with the rest retrieved from reference TRBV5-1 and TRBJ1-1, is KAGVTQTPRYLIKTRGQQVTLSCSPISGHRSVSWYQQTPGQGLQFLFEYFSETQRNKGNFPGRFSGRQFSNSRSEMNVSTLELGDSALYLCASSLDSGRSTEAFFGQGTRLTVV.